This TCR beta chain is from a study of regulatory T cells in long-lasting Graves disease. From germline, CDR1 is GTSNPN and CDR2 SVGIG (reference sequence). The V and J ends lost 3 bases and 2 bases, in that order; junction bases with no gene match: 5. This CDR3 comprises 15 residues. Overall study findings and caveats: Repertoires from persistent disease leaned toward TRBV28, TRBJ1-2 and TRBJ2-5.

This clonotype was counted ten times or more. Its antigen is not known. Time point denoted: newly diagnosed GD, antithyroid drugs for less than 3 months. Construction of the TCR library relied on RNA isolated from PBMCs. Peripheral blood, at about 10 milliliters, went into EDTA tubes. CDR3-region Arm-PCR and iRepertoire HTBI primers produced the TCR beta libraries. How the authors handled the data: The samples included 60 to 65 TRBV and more than 12 TRBJ segments. TCRdb re-derived calls from the multiplex PCR reads in MiXCR, one entry per CDR3 protein. These V and J calls are TCRdb output, not the study's own analysis. The sample holds 400,000 to 500,000 distinct CDR3 sequences, roughly 15% seen once. A further study also used this sample, focusing on T cells in Graves' hyperthyroidism and ophthalmopathy. That source reports: The HTBI set primed first-round TCR CDR3 RT-PCR.

V is TRBV30 and J is TRBJ2-1, with 9 bases lining up with TRBD2. Sequenced here: peripheral blood mononuclear cells (PBMCs), sampled at new diagnosis, from a patient treated with antithyroid drugs. This sequence originates from a woman aged 50 to 60 with Graves disease. CDR3 loop: CAWRAGGRPYNEQFF. In nucleotides, the CDR3 is TGTGCCTGGAGGGCGGGAGGGCGCCCCTACAATGAGCAGTTCTTC. Filled out from reference TRBV30 and TRBJ2-1, the complete variable domain reads SQTIHQWPATLVQPVGSPLSLECTVEGTSNPNLYWYRQAAGRGLQLLFYSVGIGQISSEVPQNLSASRPQDRQFILSSKKLLLSDSGFYLCAWRAGGRPYNEQFFGPGTRLTVL.